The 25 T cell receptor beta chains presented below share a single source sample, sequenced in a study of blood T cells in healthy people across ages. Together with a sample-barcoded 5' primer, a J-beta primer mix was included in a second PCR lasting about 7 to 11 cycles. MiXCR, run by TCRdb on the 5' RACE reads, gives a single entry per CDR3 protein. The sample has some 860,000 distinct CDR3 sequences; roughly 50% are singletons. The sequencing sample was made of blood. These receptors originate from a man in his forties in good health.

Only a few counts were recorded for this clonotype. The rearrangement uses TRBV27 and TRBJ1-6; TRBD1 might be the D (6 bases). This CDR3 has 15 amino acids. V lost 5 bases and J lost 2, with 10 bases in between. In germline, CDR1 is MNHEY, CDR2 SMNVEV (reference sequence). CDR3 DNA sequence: TGTGCCAGCAGTCAACAGGGCACCTATAATTCACCCCTCCACTTT. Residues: CASSQQGTYNSPLHF.

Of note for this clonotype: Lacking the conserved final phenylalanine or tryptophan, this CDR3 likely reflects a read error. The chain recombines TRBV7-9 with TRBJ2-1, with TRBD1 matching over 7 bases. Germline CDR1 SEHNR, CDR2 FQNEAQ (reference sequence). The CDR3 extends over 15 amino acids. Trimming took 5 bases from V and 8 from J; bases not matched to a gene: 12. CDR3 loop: CASSPKGAGRDEQFS. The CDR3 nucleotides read TGTGCCAGCAGCCCCAAGGGGGCAGGGCGGGATGAGCAGTTCTCC.

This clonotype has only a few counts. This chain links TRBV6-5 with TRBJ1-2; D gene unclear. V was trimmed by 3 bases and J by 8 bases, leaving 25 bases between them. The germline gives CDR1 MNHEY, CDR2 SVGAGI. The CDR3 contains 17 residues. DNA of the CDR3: TGTGCCAGCAGTTATTCATCACAGCGATTGCTTAAATGGGGCTACACCTTC. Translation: CASSYSSQRLLKWGYTF.

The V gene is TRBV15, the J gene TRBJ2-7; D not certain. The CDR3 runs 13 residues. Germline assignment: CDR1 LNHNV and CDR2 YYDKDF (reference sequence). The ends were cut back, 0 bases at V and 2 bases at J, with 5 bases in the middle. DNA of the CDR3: TGTGCCACCAGCAGAGATCCCACCTACGAGCAGTACTTC. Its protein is CATSRDPTYEQYF. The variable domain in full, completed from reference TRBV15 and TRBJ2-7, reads DAMVIQNPRYQVTQFGKPVTLSCSQTLNHNVMYWYQQKSSQAPKLLFHYYDKDFNNEADTPDNFQSRRPNTSFCFLDIRSPGLGDTAMYLCATSRDPTYEQYFGPGTRLTVT.

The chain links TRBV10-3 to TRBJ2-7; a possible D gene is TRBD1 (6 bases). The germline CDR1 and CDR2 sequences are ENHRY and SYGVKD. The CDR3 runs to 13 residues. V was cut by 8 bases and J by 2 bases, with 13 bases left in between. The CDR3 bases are TGTGCCATCGGACGGGACATCACCTACGAGCAGTACTTC. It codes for CAIGRDITYEQYF.

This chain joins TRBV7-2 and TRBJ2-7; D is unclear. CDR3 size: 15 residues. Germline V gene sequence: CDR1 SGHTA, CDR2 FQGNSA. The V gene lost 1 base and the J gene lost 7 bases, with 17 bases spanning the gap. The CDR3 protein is CASSLVHGRHEEQYF. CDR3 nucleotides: TGTGCCAGCAGCTTAGTTCATGGCAGGCACGAAGAGCAGTACTTC.

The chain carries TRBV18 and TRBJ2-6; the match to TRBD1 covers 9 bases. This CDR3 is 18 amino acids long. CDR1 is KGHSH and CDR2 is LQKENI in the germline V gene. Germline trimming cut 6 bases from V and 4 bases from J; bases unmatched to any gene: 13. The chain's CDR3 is CASSYPGTGPSGANVLTF. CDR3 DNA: TGTGCCAGCTCCTATCCCGGGACAGGGCCTTCGGGGGCCAACGTCCTGACTTTC.

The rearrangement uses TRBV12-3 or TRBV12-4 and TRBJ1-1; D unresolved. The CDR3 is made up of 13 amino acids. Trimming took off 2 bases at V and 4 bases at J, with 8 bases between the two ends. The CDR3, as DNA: TGTGCCAGCAGTTTAAAATGGGGCACTGAAGCTTTCTTT. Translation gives CASSLKWGTEAFF.

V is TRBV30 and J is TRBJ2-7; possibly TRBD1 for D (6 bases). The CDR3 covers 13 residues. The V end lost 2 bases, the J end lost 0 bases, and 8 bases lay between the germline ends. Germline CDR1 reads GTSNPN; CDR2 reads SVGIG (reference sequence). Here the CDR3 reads CAWSPDSSYEQYF. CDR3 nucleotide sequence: TGTGCCTGGAGTCCGGACAGCTCCTACGAGCAGTACTTC.

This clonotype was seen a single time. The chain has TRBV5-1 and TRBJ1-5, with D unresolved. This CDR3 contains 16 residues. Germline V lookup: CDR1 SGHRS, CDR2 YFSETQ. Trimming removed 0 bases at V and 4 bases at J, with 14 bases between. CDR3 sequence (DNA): TGCGCCAGCAGCTTGGGAGAAGGGTTATCTAATCAGCCCCAGCATTTT. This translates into CASSLGEGLSNQPQHF.

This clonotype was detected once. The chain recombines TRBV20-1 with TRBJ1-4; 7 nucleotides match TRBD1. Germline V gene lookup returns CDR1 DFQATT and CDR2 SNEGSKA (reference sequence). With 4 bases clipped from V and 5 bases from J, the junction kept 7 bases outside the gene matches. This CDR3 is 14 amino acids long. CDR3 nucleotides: TGCAGTGCTATGAATCTACAGGGGAATGAAAAACTGTTTTTT. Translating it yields CSAMNLQGNEKLFF.

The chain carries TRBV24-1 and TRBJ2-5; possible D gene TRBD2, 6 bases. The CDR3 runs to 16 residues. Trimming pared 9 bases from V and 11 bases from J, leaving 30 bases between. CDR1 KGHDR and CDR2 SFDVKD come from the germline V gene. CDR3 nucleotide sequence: TGTGCCACCCTCCGAAGCGGGCTAATCCTCTACAATGAGCAGTACTTC. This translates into CATLRSGLILYNEQYF.

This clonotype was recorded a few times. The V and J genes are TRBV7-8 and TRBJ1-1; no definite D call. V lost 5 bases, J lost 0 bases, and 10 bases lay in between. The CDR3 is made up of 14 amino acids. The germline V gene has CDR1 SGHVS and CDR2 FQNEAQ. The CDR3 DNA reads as TGTGCCAGCAGCCCCGAGCGAGTGAACACTGAAGCTTTCTTT. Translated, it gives CASSPERVNTEAFF. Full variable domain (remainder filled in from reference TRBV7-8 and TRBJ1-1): GAGVSQSPRYKVAKRGQDVALRCDPISGHVSLFWYQQALGQGPEFLTYFQNEAQLDKSGLPSDRFFAERPEGSVSTLKIQRTQQEDSAVYLCASSPERVNTEAFFGQGTRLTVV.

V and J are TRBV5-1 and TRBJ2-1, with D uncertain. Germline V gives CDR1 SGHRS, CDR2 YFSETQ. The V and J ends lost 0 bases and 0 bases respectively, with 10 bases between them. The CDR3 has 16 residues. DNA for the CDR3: TGCGCCAGCAGCTTGGGTGGGGAAAGCTCCTACAATGAGCAGTTCTTC. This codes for CASSLGGESSYNEQFF.

CDR3 bases: TGTGCCAGCAGCACGACACAAGGCTCGGCGGGGGGCTACACCTTC. This translates into CASSTTQGSAGGYTF. This chain uses TRBV2 with TRBJ1-2; D is unclear. The V gene's germline CDR1 is SNHLY and CDR2 FYNNEI. V lost 6 bases and J 8 bases, leaving 22 bases between the germline ends. The CDR3 contains 15 residues.

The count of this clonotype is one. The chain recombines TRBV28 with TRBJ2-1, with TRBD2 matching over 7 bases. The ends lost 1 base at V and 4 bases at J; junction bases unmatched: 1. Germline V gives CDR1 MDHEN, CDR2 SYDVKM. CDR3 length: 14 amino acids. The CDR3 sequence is CASSLSAGYNEQFF. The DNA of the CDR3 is TGTGCCAGCAGTTTATCAGCGGGATACAATGAGCAGTTCTTC.

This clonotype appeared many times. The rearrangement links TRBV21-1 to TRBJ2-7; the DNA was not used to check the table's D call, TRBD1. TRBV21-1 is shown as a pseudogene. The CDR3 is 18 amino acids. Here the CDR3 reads CASPLRDRPYEGYYEQYF. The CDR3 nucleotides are TGTGCCTCCCCCCTCCGGGACAGGCCATACGAGGGCTACTACGAGCAGTACTTC.

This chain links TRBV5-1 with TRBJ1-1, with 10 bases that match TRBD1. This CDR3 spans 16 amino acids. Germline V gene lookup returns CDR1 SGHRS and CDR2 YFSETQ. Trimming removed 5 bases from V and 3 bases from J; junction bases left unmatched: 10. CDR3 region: CASRHSTGTGDTEAFF. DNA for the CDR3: TGCGCCAGCAGACATTCCACCGGGACAGGGGACACTGAAGCTTTCTTT.

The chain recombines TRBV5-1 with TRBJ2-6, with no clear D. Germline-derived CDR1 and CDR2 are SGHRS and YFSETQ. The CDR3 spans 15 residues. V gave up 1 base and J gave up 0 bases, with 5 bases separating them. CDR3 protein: CASSLIPSGANVLTF. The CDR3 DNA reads TGCGCCAGCAGCTTGATTCCCTCTGGGGCCAACGTCCTGACTTTC.

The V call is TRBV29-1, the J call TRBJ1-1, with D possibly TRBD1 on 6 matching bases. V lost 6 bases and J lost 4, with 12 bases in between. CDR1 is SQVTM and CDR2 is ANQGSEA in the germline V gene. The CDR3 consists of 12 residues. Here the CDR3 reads CSVSTRGTEAFF. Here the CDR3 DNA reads TGCAGCGTATCCACCAGGGGCACTGAAGCTTTCTTT.

The CDR3 DNA is TGTGCCAGCAGTTTATTGCCTGGCGGGAGTATCGGGCATGAGCAGTTCTTC. This codes for CASSLLPGGSIGHEQFF. This chain joins TRBV28 and TRBJ2-1; 7 bases agree with TRBD2. The length of the CDR3 is 17 residues. The trim removed 1 base at V and 8 bases at J, leaving 14 bases unmatched. Germline CDR1 reads MDHEN; CDR2 reads SYDVKM.

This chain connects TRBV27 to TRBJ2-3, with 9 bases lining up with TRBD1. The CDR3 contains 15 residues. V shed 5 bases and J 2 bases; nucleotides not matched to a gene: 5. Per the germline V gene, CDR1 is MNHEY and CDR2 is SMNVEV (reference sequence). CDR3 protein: CASSEDRGDTDTQYF. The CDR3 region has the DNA TGTGCCAGCAGTGAAGACAGGGGGGACACAGATACGCAGTATTTT.

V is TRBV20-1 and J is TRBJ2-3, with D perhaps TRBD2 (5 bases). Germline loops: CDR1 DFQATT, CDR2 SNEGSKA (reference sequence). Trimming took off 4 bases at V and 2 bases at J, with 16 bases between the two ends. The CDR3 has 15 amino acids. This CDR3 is CSAIRRDTFTDTQYF. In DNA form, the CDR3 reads TGCAGTGCTATTCGCCGGGATACGTTCACAGATACGCAGTATTTT.

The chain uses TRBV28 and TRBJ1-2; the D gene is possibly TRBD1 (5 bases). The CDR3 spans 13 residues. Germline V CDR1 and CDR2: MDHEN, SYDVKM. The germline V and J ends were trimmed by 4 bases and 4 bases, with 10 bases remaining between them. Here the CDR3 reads CASSSDSIYGYTF. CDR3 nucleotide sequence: TGTGCCAGCAGTTCAGACAGTATCTATGGCTACACCTTC.

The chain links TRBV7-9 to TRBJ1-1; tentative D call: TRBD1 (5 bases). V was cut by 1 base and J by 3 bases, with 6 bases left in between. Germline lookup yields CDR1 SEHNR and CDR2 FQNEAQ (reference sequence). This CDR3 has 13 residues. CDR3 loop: CASSLVRDTEAFF. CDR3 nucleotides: TGTGCCAGCAGCTTAGTCAGGGACACTGAAGCTTTCTTT.